The rows below give T cell receptor beta chains drawn from one sample of a study of shared clonotypes between healthy human individuals. The assay was immunoSEQ multiplex PCR, and TCRdb's table has in-frame clones only and misses some. The sample records about 2.4 million clones, approximately 94% being singletons. Sequenced material: naive CD4+ T cells sorted from blood. These TCRs come from a man in his late teens or twenties in good health. Each CDR3 is given with its conserved first and last residue. A D gene is named only where the DNA matches it firmly. Size is stated for part of the rows, as once, few or many counts, or as a class when the clone is expanded.

D	size	V	J	CDR3	DNA
NA	once	TRBV5-8	TRBJ2-6	CASSLKSSGANVLTF	TGTGCCAGCAGCTTGAAAAGCTCTGGGGCCAACGTCCTGACTTTC
TRBD1	NA	TRBV4-1	TRBJ1-1	CASSHPPAGQGSKAFF	TGCGCCAGCAGCCACCCCCCGGCAGGACAGGGGTCTAAAGCTTTCTTT
TRBD2	NA	TRBV9	TRBJ2-3	CASSQGGPWDTQYF	TGTGCCAGCAGCCAGGGAGGGCCGTGGGATACGCAGTATTTT
NA	NA	TRBV10-3	TRBJ2-7	CATQGNKAYEQYF	TGTGCCACCCAGGGGAATAAAGCCTACGAGCAGTACTTC
TRBD2	NA	TRBV25-1	TRBJ2-5	CASSEYEGLAGGETQYF	TGTGCCAGCAGTGAATATGAGGGACTAGCGGGAGGAGAGACCCAGTACTTC
TRBD1	NA	TRBV28	TRBJ1-4	CASSPPRQGNEKLFF	TGTGCCAGCAGTCCCCCCCGACAGGGGAATGAAAAACTGTTTTTT
NA	NA	TRBV5-6	TRBJ1-2	CASSLRQTRNYGYTF	TGTGCCAGCAGCTTGAGGCAGACGAGAAACTATGGCTACACCTTC
TRBD1	NA	TRBV6-6	TRBJ2-7	CASSYSGDSTYEQYF	TGTGCCAGCAGTTACTCGGGGGACAGCACCTACGAGCAGTACTTC
NA	NA	TRBV27	TRBJ1-1	CASSLAGAWTEAFF	TGTGCCAGCAGTTTAGCGGGGGCATGGACTGAAGCTTTCTTT
TRBD2	NA	TRBV6-5	TRBJ2-2	CASVWGASGIGELFF	TGTGCCAGCGTTTGGGGGGCTAGCGGGATCGGGGAGCTGTTTTTT
TRBD1	NA	TRBV6-5	TRBJ1-2	CASKPGQGPLYTF	TGTGCCAGCAAACCGGGACAGGGTCCACTCTACACCTTC
NA	NA	TRBV11-2	TRBJ2-2	CASSLRAGNTGELFF	TGTGCCAGCAGCTTACGTGCAGGGAACACCGGGGAGCTGTTTTTT
TRBD2	NA	TRBV2	TRBJ2-7	CASETLAGTYEQYF	TGTGCCAGCGAAACTTTAGCGGGGACGTACGAGCAGTACTTC
TRBD2	once	TRBV9	TRBJ2-3	CASSVRSVGGADTQYF	TGTGCCAGCAGCGTACGTTCGGTGGGAGGGGCAGATACGCAGTATTTT
TRBD2	NA	TRBV7-2	TRBJ2-1	CASSLPTSGSPGEQFF	TGTGCCAGCAGCTTGCCGACTAGCGGGAGTCCCGGCGAGCAGTTCTTC
NA	NA	TRBV21-1	TRBJ2-7	CASSNKRQSYEQYF	TGTGCCAGCAGCAATAAAAGACAGTCATACGAGCAGTACTTC
NA	NA	TRBV5-6	TRBJ1-1	CASSLVATMNTEAFF	TGTGCCAGCAGCTTGGTGGCGACGATGAACACTGAAGCTTTCTTT
NA	NA	TRBV9	TRBJ2-2	CASGGAGSNTGELFF	TGTGCCAGCGGAGGGGCAGGCTCGAACACCGGGGAGCTGTTTTTT
NA	NA	TRBV11-3	TRBJ2-1	CASSLNSRNEQFF	TGTGCCAGCAGCCTGAATAGTAGGAATGAGCAGTTCTTC
TRBD1	NA	TRBV6-1	TRBJ2-7	CASAGTGSSYEQYF	TGTGCCAGCGCCGGGACAGGTAGCTCCTACGAGCAGTACTTC
TRBD2	NA	TRBV7-4	TRBJ2-1	CASSSTSGSRDEQFF	TGTGCCAGCAGCTCAACTAGCGGGAGTCGCGATGAGCAGTTCTTC
NA	NA	TRBV27	TRBJ2-7	CASSPTDRSSYEQYF	TGTGCCAGCAGTCCGACAGATAGGAGCTCCTACGAGCAGTACTTC
NA	NA	TRBV9	TRBJ1-3	CASSVEEPGNTIYF	TGTGCCAGCAGCGTTGAGGAGCCTGGAAACACCATATATTTT
NA	once	TRBV27	TRBJ2-7	CASSLTASYEQYF	TGTGCCAGCAGTTTAACGGCATCCTACGAGCAGTACTTC
NA	NA	TRBV25-1	TRBJ1-6	CATLSPGGSPLHF	TGTGCCACCTTATCTCCCGGCGGATCACCCCTCCACTTT
TRBD2	NA	TRBV30	TRBJ2-1	CDGHPGLAGGHGGNEQFF	TGTGACGGACATCCAGGACTAGCGGGAGGGCATGGAGGCAATGAGCAGTTCTTC
NA	NA	TRBV5-6	TRBJ1-1	CASSSRMGNTEAFF	TGTGCCAGCAGCTCAAGAATGGGGAACACTGAAGCTTTCTTT
NA	NA	TRBV6-5	TRBJ2-7	CASSYSVRGDYEQYF	TGTGCCAGCAGTTACTCTGTCAGGGGGGACTACGAGCAGTACTTC
NA	NA	TRBV19	TRBJ1-2	CASRRQKGYTF	TGTGCCAGTAGAAGACAGAAGGGCTACACCTTC
NA	NA	TRBV5-1	TRBJ1-1	CASSHSGQRGNTEAFF	TGCGCCAGCAGCCATTCGGGCCAGCGGGGGAACACTGAAGCTTTCTTT
NA	NA	TRBV6-6	TRBJ2-7	CASSPLTPEQYF	TGTGCCAGCAGTCCGCTCACCCCCGAGCAGTACTTC
NA	NA	TRBV5-5	TRBJ2-2	CASSFIQGGTNTGELFF	TGTGCCAGCAGCTTCATTCAGGGGGGTACGAACACCGGGGAGCTGTTTTTT
NA	few	TRBV6-5	TRBJ1-5	CASSSTERYGNQPQHF	TGTGCCAGCAGTTCGACAGAAAGGTATGGCAATCAGCCCCAGCATTTT
NA	NA	TRBV30	TRBJ1-2	CAWSRTPNYGYTF	TGTGCCTGGAGCCGGACCCCTAACTATGGCTACACCTTC
NA	NA	TRBV6-1	TRBJ1-1	CASSPRGNTEAFF	TGTGCCAGCAGTCCCAGAGGAAACACTGAAGCTTTCTTT
TRBD2	NA	TRBV6-5	TRBJ2-5	CASSSGLAGRETQYF	TGTGCCAGCAGTTCGGGACTAGCGGGGAGAGAGACCCAGTACTTC
NA	NA	TRBV14	TRBJ1-2	CASSQVPGNYGYTF	TGTGCCAGCAGCCAAGTGCCAGGGAACTATGGCTACACCTTC
NA	NA	TRBV18	TRBJ2-3	CASSPPSGDTQYF	TGTGCCAGCTCACCACCGAGCGGAGATACGCAGTATTTT
NA	NA	TRBV6-6	TRBJ1-1	CASGGVNTEAFF	TGTGCCAGCGGTGGCGTGAACACTGAAGCTTTCTTT
NA	NA	TRBV2	TRBJ1-4	CASSEGEKLFF	TGTGCCAGCAGTGAGGGAGAAAAACTGTTTTTT
NA	NA	TRBV9	TRBJ1-6	CASSAQGLSYSPLHF	TGTGCCAGCAGCGCCCAGGGACTTTCGTATTCACCCCTCCACTTT
NA	few	TRBV6-1	TRBJ2-7	CASSELRYEQYF	TGTGCCAGCAGTGAGTTGCGCTACGAGCAGTACTTC